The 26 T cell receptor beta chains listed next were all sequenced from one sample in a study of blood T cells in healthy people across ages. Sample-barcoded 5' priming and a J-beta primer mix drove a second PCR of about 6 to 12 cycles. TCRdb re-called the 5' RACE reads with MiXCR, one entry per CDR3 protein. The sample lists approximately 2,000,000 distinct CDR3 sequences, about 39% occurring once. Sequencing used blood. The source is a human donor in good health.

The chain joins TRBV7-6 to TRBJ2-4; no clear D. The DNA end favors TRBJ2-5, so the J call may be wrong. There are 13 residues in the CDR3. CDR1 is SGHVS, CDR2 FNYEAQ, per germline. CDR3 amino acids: CASSRLDKETQYF. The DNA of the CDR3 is TGTGCCAGCAGCCGCCTGGATAAAGAGACCCAGTACTTC.

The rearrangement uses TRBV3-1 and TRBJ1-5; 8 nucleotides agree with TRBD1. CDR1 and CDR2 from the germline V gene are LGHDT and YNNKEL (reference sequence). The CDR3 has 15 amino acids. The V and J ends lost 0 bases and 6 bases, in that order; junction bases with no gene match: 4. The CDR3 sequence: CASSQDGQGTQPQHF. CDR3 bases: TGTGCCAGCAGCCAAGATGGACAGGGCACTCAGCCCCAGCATTTT.

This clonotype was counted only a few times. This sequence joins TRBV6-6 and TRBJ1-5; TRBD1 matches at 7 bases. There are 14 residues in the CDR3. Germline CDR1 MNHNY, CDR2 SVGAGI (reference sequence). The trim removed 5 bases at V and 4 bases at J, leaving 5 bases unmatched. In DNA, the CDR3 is TGTGCCAGCAGTGACAGGGCCTCGAATCAGCCCCAGCATTTT. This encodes CASSDRASNQPQHF.

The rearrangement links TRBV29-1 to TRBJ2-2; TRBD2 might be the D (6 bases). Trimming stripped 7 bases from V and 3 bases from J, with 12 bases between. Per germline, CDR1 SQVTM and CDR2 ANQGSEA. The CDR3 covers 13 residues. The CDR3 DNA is TGCAGCGGGTCCCGGGAGTACACCGGGGAGCTGTTTTTT. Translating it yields CSGSREYTGELFF.

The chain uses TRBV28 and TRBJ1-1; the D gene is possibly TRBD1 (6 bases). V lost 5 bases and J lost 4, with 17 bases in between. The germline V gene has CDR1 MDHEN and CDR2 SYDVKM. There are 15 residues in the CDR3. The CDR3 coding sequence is TGTGCCAGCAGTCCCCGGACAGCTGGAAGCACTGAAGCTTTCTTT. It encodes CASSPRTAGSTEAFF.

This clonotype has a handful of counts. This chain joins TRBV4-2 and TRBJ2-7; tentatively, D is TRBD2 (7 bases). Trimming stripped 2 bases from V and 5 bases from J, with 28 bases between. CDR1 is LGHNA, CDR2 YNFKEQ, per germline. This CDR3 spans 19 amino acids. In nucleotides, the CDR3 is TGTGCCAGCAGCCAAATTTTTCAAGGTGTGGGGGGGCTTCGGGACGAGCAGTACTTC. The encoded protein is CASSQIFQGVGGLRDEQYF.

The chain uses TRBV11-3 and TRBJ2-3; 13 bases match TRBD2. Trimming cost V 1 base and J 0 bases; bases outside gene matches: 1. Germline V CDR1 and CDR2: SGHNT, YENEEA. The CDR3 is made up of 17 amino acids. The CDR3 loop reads CASSLVGLAGSTDTQYF. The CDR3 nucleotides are TGTGCCAGCAGCTTAGTGGGACTAGCGGGGAGCACAGATACGCAGTATTTT.

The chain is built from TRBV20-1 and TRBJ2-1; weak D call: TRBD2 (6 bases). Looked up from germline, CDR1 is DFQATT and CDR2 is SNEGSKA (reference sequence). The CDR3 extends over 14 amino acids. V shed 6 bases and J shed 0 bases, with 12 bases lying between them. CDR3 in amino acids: CSAHRDFSYNEQFF. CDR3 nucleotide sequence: TGCAGTGCGCACCGGGACTTCTCCTACAATGAGCAGTTCTTC.

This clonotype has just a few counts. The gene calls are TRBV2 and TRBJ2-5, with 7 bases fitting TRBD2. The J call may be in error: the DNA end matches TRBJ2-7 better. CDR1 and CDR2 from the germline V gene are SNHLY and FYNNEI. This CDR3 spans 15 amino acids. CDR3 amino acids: CASSEWASGASEQYF. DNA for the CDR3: TGTGCCAGCAGTGAGTGGGCTAGCGGCGCATCCGAGCAGTACTTC.

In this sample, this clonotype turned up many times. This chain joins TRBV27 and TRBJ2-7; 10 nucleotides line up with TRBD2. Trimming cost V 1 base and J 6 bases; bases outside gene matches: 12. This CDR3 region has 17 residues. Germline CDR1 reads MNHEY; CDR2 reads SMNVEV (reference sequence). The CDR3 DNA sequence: TGTGCCAGCAGTTTATACGGACTAGCGGAGGTTCAACCCGAGCAGTACTTC. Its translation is CASSLYGLAEVQPEQYF.

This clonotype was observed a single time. CDR3 coding DNA: TGTGCCAGCAGTTTAGGTGACTCCTTTGTTTACTACAATGAGCAGTTCTTC. Translated: CASSLGDSFVYYNEQFF. The chain employs TRBV6-2 or TRBV6-3 and TRBJ2-1; D gene unclear. The CDR3 loop spans 17 amino acids. Trimming shortened V by 4 bases and J by 3 bases, and 19 bases separated the two germline ends. Germline-derived CDR1 and CDR2 are MNHEY and SVGEGT.

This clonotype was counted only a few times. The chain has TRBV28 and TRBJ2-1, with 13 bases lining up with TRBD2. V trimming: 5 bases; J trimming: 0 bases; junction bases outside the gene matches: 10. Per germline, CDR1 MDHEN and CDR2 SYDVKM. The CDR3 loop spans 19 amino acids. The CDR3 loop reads CASSVPGLAGLSSYNEQFF. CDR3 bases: TGTGCCAGCAGTGTCCCGGGACTAGCGGGGCTCAGCTCCTACAATGAGCAGTTCTTC.

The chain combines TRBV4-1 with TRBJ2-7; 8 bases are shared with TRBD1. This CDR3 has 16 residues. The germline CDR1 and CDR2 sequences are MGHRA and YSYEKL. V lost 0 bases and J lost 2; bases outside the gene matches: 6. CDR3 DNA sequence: TGCGCCAGCAGCCAAGATGGGACAGGAGAGGCCTACGAGCAGTACTTC. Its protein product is CASSQDGTGEAYEQYF.

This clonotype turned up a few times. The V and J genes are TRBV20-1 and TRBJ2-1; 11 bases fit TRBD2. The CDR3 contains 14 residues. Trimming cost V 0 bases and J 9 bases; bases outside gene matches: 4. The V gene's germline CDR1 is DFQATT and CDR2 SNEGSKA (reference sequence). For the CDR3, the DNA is TGCAGTGCTAGAGAACTAGCGGGGGAGGGTGAGCAGTTCTTC. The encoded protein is CSARELAGEGEQFF.

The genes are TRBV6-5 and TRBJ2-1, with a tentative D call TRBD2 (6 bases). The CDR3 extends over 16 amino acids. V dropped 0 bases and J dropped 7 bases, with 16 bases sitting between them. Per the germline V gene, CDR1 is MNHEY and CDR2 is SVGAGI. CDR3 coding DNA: TGTGCCAGCAGTTACTCGACTAGGAACAGAGGGAATGAGCAGTTCTTC. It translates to CASSYSTRNRGNEQFF.

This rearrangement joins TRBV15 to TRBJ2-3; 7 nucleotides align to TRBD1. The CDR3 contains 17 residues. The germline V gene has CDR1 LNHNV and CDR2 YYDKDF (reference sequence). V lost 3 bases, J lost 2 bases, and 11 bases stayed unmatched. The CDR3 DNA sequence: TGTGCCACCAGCAGGAGCAGGACAGGCGGCGACACAGATACGCAGTATTTT. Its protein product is CATSRSRTGGDTDTQYF.

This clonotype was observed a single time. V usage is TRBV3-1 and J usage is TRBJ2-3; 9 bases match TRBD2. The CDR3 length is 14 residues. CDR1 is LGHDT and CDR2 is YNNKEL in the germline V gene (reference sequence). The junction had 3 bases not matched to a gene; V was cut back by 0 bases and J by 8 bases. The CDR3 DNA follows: TGTGCCAGCAGCCAAGATTTAGCGGGAGCTACGCAGTATTTT. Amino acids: CASSQDLAGATQYF.

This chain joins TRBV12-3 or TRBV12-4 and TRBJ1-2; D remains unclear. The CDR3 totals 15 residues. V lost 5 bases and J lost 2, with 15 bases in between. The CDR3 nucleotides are TGTGCCAGCAGTCTAGGACCCTTGGGGAACTATGGCTACACCTTC. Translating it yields CASSLGPLGNYGYTF.

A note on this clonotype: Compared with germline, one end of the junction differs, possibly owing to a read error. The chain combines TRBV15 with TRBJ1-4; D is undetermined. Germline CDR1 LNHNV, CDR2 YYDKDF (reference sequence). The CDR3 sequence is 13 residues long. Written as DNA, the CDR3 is TGTACCACCAGCAGAGAGGGATGGGAAAAACTGTTTTTT. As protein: CTTSREGWEKLFF.

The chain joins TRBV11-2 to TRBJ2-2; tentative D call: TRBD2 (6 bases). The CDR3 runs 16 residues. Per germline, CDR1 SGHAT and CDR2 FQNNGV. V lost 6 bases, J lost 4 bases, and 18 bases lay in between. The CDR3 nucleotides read TGTGCCAGCAGTCCTTTGGAGGGATTGGTCACCGGGGAGCTGTTTTTT. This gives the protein CASSPLEGLVTGELFF.

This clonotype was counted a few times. CDR3 nucleotides: TGTGCCAGCAGCTTAAATCCCACAGGGCGAGGGTTACAATCGGAGACCCAGTACTTC. Protein sequence: CASSLNPTGRGLQSETQYF. The chain links TRBV7-3 to TRBJ2-5; weak D call: TRBD1 (6 bases). Per the germline V gene, CDR1 is SGHTA and CDR2 is FQGTGA. This CDR3 has 19 residues. The V and J ends lost 1 base and 5 bases respectively, with 26 bases between them. Full variable domain (remainder filled in from reference TRBV7-3 and TRBJ2-5): GAGVSQTPSNKVTEKGKYVELRCDPISGHTALYWYRQSLGQGPEFLIYFQGTGAADDSGLPNDRFFAVRPEGSVSTLKIQRTERGDSAVYLCASSLNPTGRGLQSETQYFGPGTRLLVL.

The chain's CDR3 is CASSPLFPGGVRTDTQYF. In DNA, the CDR3 is TGTGCCAGCAGTCCCCTCTTCCCTGGCGGGGTCCGCACAGATACGCAGTATTTT. The rearrangement links TRBV6-2 or TRBV6-3 to TRBJ2-3; possible D gene TRBD2, 6 bases. The CDR3 loop spans 18 amino acids. Germline assignment: CDR1 MNHEY and CDR2 SVGEGT. The V end was cut by 5 bases, the J end by 1 base, with 22 bases between.

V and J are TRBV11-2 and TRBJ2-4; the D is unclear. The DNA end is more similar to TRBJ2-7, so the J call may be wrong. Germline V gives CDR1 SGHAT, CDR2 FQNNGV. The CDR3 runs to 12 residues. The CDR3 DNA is TGTGCCAGCAGCTTAGCCCCGACCGAGCAGTACTTC. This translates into CASSLAPTEQYF.

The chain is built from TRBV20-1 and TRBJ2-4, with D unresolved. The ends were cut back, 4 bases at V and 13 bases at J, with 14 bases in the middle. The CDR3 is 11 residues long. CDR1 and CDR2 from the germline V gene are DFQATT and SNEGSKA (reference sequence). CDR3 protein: CSAKTNLQQYF. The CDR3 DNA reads TGCAGTGCTAAAACTAACTTGCAGCAGTACTTC.

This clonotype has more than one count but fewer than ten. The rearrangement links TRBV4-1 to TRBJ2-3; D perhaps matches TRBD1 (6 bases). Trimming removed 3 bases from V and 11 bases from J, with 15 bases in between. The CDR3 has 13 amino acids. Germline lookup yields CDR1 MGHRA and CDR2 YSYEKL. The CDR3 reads CASSHYGEQGQYF. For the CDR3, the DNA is TGCGCCAGCAGCCACTATGGGGAACAGGGGCAGTATTTT.

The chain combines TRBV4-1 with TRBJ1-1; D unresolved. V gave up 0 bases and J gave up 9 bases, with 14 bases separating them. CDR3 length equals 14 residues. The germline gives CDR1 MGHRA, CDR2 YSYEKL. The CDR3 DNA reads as TGCGCCAGCAGCCAAGATTATTGGGCAGCTCAAGCTTTCTTT. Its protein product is CASSQDYWAAQAFF.